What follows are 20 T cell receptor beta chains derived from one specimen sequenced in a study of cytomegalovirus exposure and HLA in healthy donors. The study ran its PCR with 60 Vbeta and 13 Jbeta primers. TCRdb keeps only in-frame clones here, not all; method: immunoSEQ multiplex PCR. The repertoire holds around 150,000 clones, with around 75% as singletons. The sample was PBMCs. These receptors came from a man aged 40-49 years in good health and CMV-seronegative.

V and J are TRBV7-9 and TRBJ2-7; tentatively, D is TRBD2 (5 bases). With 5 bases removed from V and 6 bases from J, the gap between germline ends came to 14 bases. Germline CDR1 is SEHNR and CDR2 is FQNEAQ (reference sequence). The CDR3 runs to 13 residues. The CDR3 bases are TGTGCCAGCAGCCCCCCCCGGGAAGTCGAGCAGTACTTC. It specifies CASSPPREVEQYF.

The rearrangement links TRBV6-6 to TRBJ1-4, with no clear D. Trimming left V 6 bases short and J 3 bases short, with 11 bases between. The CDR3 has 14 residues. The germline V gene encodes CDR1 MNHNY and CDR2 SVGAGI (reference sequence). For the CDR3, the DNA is TGTGCCAGCAGAGCCACGATTGCTAATGAAAAACTGTTTTTT. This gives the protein CASRATIANEKLFF.

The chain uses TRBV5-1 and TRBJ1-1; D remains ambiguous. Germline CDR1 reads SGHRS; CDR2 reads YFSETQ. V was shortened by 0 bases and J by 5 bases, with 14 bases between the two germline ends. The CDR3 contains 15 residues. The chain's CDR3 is CASSLEPQALTEAFF. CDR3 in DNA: TGCGCCAGCAGCTTGGAGCCGCAAGCCTTGACTGAAGCTTTCTTT.

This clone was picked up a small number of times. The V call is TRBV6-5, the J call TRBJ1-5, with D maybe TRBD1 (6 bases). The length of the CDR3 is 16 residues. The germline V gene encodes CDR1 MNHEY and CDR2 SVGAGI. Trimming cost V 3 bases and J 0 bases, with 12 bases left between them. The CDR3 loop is CASSYTGHLSNQPQHF. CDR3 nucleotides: TGTGCCAGCAGTTATACGGGACACCTTAGCAATCAGCCCCAGCATTTT.

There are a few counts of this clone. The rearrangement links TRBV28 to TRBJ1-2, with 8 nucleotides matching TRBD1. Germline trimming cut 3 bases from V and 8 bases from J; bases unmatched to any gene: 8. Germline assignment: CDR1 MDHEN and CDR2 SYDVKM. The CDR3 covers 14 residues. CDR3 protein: CASSLDRDGGGYTF. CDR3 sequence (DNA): TGTGCCAGCAGTTTGGACAGGGATGGAGGGGGCTACACCTTC.

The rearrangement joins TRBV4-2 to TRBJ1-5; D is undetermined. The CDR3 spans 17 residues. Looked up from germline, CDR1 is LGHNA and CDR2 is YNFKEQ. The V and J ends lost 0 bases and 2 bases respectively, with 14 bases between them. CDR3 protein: CASSQDGPTGGNQPQHF. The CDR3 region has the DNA TGTGCCAGCAGCCAAGATGGGCCCACCGGGGGCAATCAGCCCCAGCATTTT.

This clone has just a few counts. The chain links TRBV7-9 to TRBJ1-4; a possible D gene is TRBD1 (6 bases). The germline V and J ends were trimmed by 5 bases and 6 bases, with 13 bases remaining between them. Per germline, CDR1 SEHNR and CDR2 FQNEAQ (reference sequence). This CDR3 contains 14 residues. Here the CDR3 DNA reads TGTGCCAGCAGCCCCCAGGGGAGGGATGAAAAACTGTTTTTT. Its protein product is CASSPQGRDEKLFF.

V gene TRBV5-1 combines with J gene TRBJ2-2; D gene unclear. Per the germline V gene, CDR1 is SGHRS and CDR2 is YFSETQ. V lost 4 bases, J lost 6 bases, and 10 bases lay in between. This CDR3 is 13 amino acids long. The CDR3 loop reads CASSPVESGELFF. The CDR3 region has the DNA TGCGCCAGCAGCCCCGTAGAATCCGGGGAGCTGTTTTTT. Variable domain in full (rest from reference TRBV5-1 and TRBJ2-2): KAGVTQTPRYLIKTRGQQVTLSCSPISGHRSVSWYQQTPGQGLQFLFEYFSETQRNKGNFPGRFSGRQFSNSRSEMNVSTLELGDSALYLCASSPVESGELFFGEGSRLTVL.

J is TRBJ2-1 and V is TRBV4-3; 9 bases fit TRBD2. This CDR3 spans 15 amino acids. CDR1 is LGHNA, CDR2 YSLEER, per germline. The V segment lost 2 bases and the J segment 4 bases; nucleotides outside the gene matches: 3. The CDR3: CASSQSTSGYNEQFF. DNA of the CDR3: TGCGCCAGCAGCCAATCGACTAGCGGATACAATGAGCAGTTCTTC.

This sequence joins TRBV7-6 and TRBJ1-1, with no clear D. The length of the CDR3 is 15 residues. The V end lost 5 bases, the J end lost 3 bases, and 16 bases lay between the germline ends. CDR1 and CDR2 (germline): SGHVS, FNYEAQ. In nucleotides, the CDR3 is TGTGCCAGCAGCCACTACGAGGGTATCGACACTGAAGCTTTCTTT. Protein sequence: CASSHYEGIDTEAFF.

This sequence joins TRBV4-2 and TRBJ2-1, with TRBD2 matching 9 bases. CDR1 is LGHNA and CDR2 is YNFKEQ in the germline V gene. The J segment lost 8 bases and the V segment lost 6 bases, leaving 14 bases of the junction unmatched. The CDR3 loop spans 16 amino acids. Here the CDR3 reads CASRRSSSGIIDEQFF. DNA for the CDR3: TGTGCCAGCAGACGCTCATCTAGCGGGATTATAGATGAGCAGTTCTTC.

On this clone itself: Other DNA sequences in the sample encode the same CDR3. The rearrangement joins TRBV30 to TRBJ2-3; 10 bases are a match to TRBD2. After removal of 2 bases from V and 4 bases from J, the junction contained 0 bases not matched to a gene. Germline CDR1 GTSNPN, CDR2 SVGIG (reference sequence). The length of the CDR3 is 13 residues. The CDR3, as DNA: TGTGCCTGGAGTAGCGGGGGGGCAGATACGCAGTATTTT. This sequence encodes CAWSSGGADTQYF.

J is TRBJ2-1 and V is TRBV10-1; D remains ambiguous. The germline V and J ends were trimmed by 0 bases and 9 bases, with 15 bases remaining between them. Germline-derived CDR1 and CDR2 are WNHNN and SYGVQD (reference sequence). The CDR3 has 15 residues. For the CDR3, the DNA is TGCGCCAGCAGTGAGTCTGGGCCAGAGAGTGGTGAGCAGTTCTTC. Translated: CASSESGPESGEQFF.

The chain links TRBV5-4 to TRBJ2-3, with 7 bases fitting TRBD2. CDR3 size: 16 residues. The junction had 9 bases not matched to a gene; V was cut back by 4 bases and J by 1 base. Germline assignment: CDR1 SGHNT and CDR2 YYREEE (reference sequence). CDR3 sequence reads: CASSRAGPQGTDTQYF. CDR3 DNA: TGTGCCAGCAGCAGAGCGGGACCCCAAGGCACAGATACGCAGTATTTT.

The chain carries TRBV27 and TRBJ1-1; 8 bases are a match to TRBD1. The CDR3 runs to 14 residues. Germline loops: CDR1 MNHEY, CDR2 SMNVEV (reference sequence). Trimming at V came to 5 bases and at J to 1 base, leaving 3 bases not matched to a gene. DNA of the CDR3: TGTGCCAGCAGTATCGGACAGGGGAACACTGAAGCTTTCTTT. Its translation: CASSIGQGNTEAFF.

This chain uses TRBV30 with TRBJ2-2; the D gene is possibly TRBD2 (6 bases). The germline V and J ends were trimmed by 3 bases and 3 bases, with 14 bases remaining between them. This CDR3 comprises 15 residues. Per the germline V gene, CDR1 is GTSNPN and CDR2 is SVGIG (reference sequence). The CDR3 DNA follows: TGTGCCTGGAGGTCTAACGCGGGATACACCGGGGAGCTGTTTTTT. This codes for CAWRSNAGYTGELFF. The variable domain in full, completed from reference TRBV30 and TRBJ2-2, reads SQTIHQWPATLVQPVGSPLSLECTVEGTSNPNLYWYRQAAGRGLQLLFYSVGIGQISSEVPQNLSASRPQDRQFILSSKKLLLSDSGFYLCAWRSNAGYTGELFFGEGSRLTVL.

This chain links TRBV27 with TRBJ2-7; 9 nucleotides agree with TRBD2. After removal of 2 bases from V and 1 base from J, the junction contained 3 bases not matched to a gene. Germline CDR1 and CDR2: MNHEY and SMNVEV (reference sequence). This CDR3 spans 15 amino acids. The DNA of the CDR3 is TGTGCCAGCAGTTTACGCGGGGGGGCGTCCTACGAGCAGTACTTC. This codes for CASSLRGGASYEQYF.

CDR3 in DNA: TGTGCCAGCAGAGGGGGTGAGCAGTACTTC. Translated, it gives CASRGGEQYF. This sequence joins TRBV7-2 and TRBJ2-7, with D possibly being TRBD1 (6 bases). Germline V CDR1 and CDR2: SGHTA, FQGNSA. Trimming stripped 6 bases from V and 7 bases from J, with 7 bases between. The CDR3 consists of 10 residues.

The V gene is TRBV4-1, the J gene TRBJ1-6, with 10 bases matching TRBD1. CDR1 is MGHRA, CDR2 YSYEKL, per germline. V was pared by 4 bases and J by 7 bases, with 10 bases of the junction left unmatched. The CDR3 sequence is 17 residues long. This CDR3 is CASSPTIWDRGNSPLHF. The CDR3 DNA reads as TGCGCCAGCAGCCCAACTATATGGGACAGGGGAAATTCACCCCTCCACTTT.

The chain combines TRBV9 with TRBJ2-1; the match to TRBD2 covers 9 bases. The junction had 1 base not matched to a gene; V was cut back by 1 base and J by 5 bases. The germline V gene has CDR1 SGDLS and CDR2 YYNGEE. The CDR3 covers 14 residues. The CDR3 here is CASSVLAGHNEQFF. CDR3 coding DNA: TGTGCCAGCAGCGTACTAGCGGGACACAATGAGCAGTTCTTC.